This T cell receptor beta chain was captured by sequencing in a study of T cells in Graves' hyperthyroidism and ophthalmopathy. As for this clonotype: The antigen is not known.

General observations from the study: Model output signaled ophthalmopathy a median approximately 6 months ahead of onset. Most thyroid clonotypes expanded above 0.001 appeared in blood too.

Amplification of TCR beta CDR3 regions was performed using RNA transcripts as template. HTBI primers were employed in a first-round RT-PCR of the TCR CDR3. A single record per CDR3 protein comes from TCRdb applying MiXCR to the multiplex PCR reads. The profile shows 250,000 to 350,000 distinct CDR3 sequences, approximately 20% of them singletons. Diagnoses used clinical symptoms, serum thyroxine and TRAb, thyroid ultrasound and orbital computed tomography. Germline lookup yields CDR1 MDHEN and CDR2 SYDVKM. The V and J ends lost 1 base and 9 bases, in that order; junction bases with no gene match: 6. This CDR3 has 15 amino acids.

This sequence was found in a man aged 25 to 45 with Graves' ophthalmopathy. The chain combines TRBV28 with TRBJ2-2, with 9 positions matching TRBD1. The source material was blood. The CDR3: CASSLSGTGPWELFF. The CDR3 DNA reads TGTGCCAGCAGTTTATCCGGGACAGGGCCTTGGGAGCTGTTTTTT.